The 32 T cell receptor beta chains in this list originate from one sample, sequenced in a study of T cells in Graves' hyperthyroidism and ophthalmopathy. Template material for amplifying TCR beta CDR3 regions consisted of RNA transcripts. HTBI primers drove first-round RT-PCR of the TCR CDR3. TCRdb reprocessed the multiplex PCR reads with MiXCR, giving one entry per CDR3 protein. The table includes more than 500,000 distinct CDR3 sequences, about 14% detected once. Sequenced sample: blood. The receptor source for this set is a woman aged 40-49 years with Graves' ophthalmopathy.

Ten or more counts support this clonotype. The gene calls are TRBV30 and TRBJ2-7, with D unresolved. The CDR3 has 13 amino acids. Germline values: CDR1 GTSNPN, CDR2 SVGIG (reference sequence). V was cut by 0 bases and J by 3 bases, with 9 bases left in between. This CDR3 is CAWSVFVSYEQYF. Here the CDR3 DNA reads TGTGCCTGGAGTGTGTTCGTAAGCTACGAGCAGTACTTC.

The chain joins TRBV18 to TRBJ2-7; maybe TRBD2 (5 bases). V lost 2 bases and J lost 3, with 11 bases in between. This CDR3 contains 14 residues. The germline CDR1 and CDR2 sequences are KGHSH and LQKENI. The chain's CDR3 is CASSPGAESYEQYF. CDR3 sequence (DNA): TGTGCCAGCTCACCAGGAGCGGAGAGCTACGAGCAGTACTTC.

This clonotype was counted at least ten times. V usage is TRBV20-1 and J usage is TRBJ1-5; D not resolved. CDR1 is DFQATT, CDR2 SNEGSKA, per germline (reference sequence). The V end lost 1 base, the J end lost 11 bases, and 12 bases lay between the germline ends. The CDR3 runs to 12 residues. DNA for the CDR3: TGCAGTGCTAGAGCCCCCGGGCATACCCAGCATTTT. This translates into CSARAPGHTQHF.

This clonotype was observed at least ten times. The chain joins TRBV6-5 to TRBJ2-7; maybe TRBD2 (5 bases). The CDR3 is made up of 14 amino acids. Trimming left V 6 bases short and J 0 bases short, with 12 bases between. Germline CDR1 and CDR2: MNHEY and SVGAGI. CDR3 DNA: TGTGCCAGCAGGGGAGTCACATCCTCCTACGAGCAGTACTTC. Translating it yields CASRGVTSSYEQYF.

This clonotype showed up many times. The rearrangement uses TRBV27 and TRBJ1-2; perhaps TRBD1 as D (5 bases). Germline V gene lookup returns CDR1 MNHEY and CDR2 SMNVEV (reference sequence). With 5 bases removed from V and 3 bases from J, the gap between germline ends came to 22 bases. CDR3 length: 17 amino acids. This CDR3 is CASSLDKGAGRDYGYTF. The CDR3 DNA reads TGTGCCAGCAGTCTCGACAAAGGGGCAGGGCGCGACTATGGCTACACCTTC.

The sample holds a few counts of this clonotype. The chain uses TRBV6-1 and TRBJ1-1; the D is unclear. Per the germline V gene, CDR1 is MNHNS and CDR2 is SASEGT. V was shortened by 5 bases and J by 0 bases, with 13 bases between the two germline ends. CDR3 length: 15 residues. The CDR3, as DNA: TGTGCCAGCAGTAGGTTGTCATCTTTGAACACTGAAGCTTTCTTT. Translation: CASSRLSSLNTEAFF.

This clonotype was detected ten times or more. The chain has TRBV11-2 and TRBJ2-5; D unclear. The CDR3 sequence is 11 residues long. The V gene lost 6 bases and the J gene lost 4 bases, with 6 bases spanning the gap. Germline V gene data show CDR1 as SGHAT and CDR2 as FQNNGV. This CDR3 is CASRSSETQYF. The DNA of the CDR3 is TGTGCCAGCAGGAGTTCAGAGACCCAGTACTTC. The complete variable domain, with remaining parts taken from reference TRBV11-2 and TRBJ2-5, reads EAGVAQSPRYKIIEKRQSVAFWCNPISGHATLYWYQQILGQGPKLLIQFQNNGVVDDSQLPKDRFSAERLKGVDSTLKIQPAKLEDSAVYLCASRSSETQYFGPGTRLLVL.

This clonotype was detected many times. V usage is TRBV20-1 and J usage is TRBJ2-7; 7 nucleotides agree with TRBD1. CDR3 length: 14 amino acids. CDR1 is DFQATT and CDR2 is SNEGSKA in the germline V gene (reference sequence). Unmatched junction bases numbered 7, after V lost 3 bases and J lost 2 bases. The CDR3, as DNA: TGCAGTGCTAGCAGTCTGGGACAGACCTACGAGCAGTACTTC. Protein sequence: CSASSLGQTYEQYF.

In this sample, this clonotype turned up a few times. V is TRBV9 and J is TRBJ1-1; 12 bases line up with TRBD1. Germline assignment: CDR1 SGDLS and CDR2 YYNGEE. The CDR3 runs 17 residues. The trim removed 7 bases at V and 5 bases at J, leaving 15 bases unmatched. The CDR3 is CASSRGTGGVSGTEAFF. DNA of the CDR3: TGTGCCAGCTCCAGAGGGACAGGGGGCGTGTCGGGGACTGAAGCTTTCTTT.

This clonotype was seen repeatedly, ten times or more. The V call is TRBV6-1, the J call TRBJ2-5, with 7 nucleotides matching TRBD2. The V and J ends lost 6 bases and 3 bases, in that order; junction bases with no gene match: 7. This CDR3 spans 14 amino acids. Per germline, CDR1 MNHNS and CDR2 SASEGT. In nucleotides, the CDR3 is TGTGCCAGCAGAGACAACGGACTAGAAGAGACCCAGTACTTC. Its protein is CASRDNGLEETQYF.

The gene calls are TRBV20-1 and TRBJ2-5; 10 bases are a match to TRBD2. The CDR3 runs to 13 residues. The J segment lost 7 bases and the V segment lost 6 bases, leaving 8 bases of the junction unmatched. CDR1 is DFQATT and CDR2 is SNEGSKA in the germline V gene (reference sequence). The CDR3 DNA sequence: TGCAGTGCCTGGAGTGTAGCGGGAGGGACCCAGTACTTC. Its translation: CSAWSVAGGTQYF.

The chain's CDR3 is CASRRTGGGNTIYF. In DNA, the CDR3 is TGTGCCAGCAGAAGAACAGGGGGCGGAAACACCATATATTTT. The V gene is TRBV9, the J gene TRBJ1-3, with 9 bases lining up with TRBD1. The length of the CDR3 is 14 residues. Germline V gene lookup returns CDR1 SGDLS and CDR2 YYNGEE. The junction had 4 bases not matched to a gene; V was cut back by 5 bases and J by 4 bases.

V usage is TRBV7-2 and J usage is TRBJ1-1; D perhaps matches TRBD1 (5 bases). This CDR3 is built from 16 residues. V gave up 0 bases and J gave up 1 base, with 12 bases separating them. CDR1 is SGHTA and CDR2 is FQGNSA in the germline V gene. In DNA form, the CDR3 reads TGTGCCAGCAGCTTAGCCTTCCAGGGCGGGAACACTGAAGCTTTCTTT. Protein product: CASSLAFQGGNTEAFF. The whole variable domain, remainder taken from reference TRBV7-2 and TRBJ1-1, is GAGVSQSPSNKVTEKGKDVELRCDPISGHTALYWYRQSLGQGLEFLIYFQGNSAPDKSGLPSDRFSAERTGGSVSTLTIQRTQQEDSAVYLCASSLAFQGGNTEAFFGQGTRLTVV.

At least ten counts were recorded for this clonotype. The rearrangement joins TRBV6-2 or TRBV6-3 to TRBJ2-7, with 10 bases identical to TRBD1. Per germline, CDR1 MNHEY and CDR2 SVGEGT. The CDR3 length is 13 residues. The V gene end was trimmed by 4 bases and the J gene end by 6 bases; junction bases not matched to a gene: 3. The CDR3: CASSWDRGGEQYF. DNA of the CDR3: TGTGCCAGCAGTTGGGACAGGGGAGGCGAGCAGTACTTC.

The J gene is TRBJ2-7, the V gene TRBV30; weak D call: TRBD2 (6 bases). This CDR3 is 12 amino acids long. Germline V lookup: CDR1 GTSNPN, CDR2 SVGIG (reference sequence). CDR3 bases: TGTGCAGGATCGGGAGCAGGCTACGAGCAGTACTTC. Translation: CAGSGAGYEQYF.

The sample holds many counts of this clonotype. The chain employs TRBV28 and TRBJ2-5, with D possibly being TRBD1 (6 bases). Germline loops: CDR1 MDHEN, CDR2 SYDVKM. V gave up 5 bases and J gave up 4 bases, with 17 bases separating them. The CDR3 runs 15 residues. The CDR3 coding sequence is TGTGCCAGCAGTCCGAGAGCAGGGGATAGAGAGACCCAGTACTTC. This encodes CASSPRAGDRETQYF. The full variable domain, completed using reference TRBV28 and TRBJ2-5, is DVKVTQSSRYLVKRTGEKVFLECVQDMDHENMFWYRQDPGLGLRLIYFSYDVKMKEKGDIPEGYSVSREKKERFSLILESASTNQTSMYLCASSPRAGDRETQYFGPGTRLLVL.

Ten or more counts support this clonotype. This chain uses TRBV20-1 with TRBJ1-1, with TRBD1 identical over 7 bases. CDR3 size: 14 residues. Germline V lookup: CDR1 DFQATT, CDR2 SNEGSKA (reference sequence). V dropped 2 bases and J dropped 6; count of bases not matched to a gene: 9. The CDR3 loop is CSARHPTGVAEAFF. Here the CDR3 DNA reads TGCAGTGCTAGACATCCAACAGGGGTTGCTGAAGCTTTCTTT.

Many counts were recorded for this clonotype. The CDR3 sequence is CASSGRRGPNTGELFF. The CDR3, as DNA: TGTGCCAGCAGTGGCCGCAGGGGGCCGAACACCGGGGAGCTGTTTTTT. The chain couples TRBV6-1 to TRBJ2-2, with 8 bases matching TRBD1. The CDR3 loop spans 16 amino acids. The V and J ends lost 4 bases and 0 bases, in that order; junction bases with no gene match: 4. The germline CDR1 and CDR2 sequences are MNHNS and SASEGT.

Ten or more counts support this clonotype. The CDR3 sequence: CASSLGQASYEQYF. In nucleotides, the CDR3 is TGTGCCAGCAGCTTAGGGCAGGCTTCCTACGAGCAGTACTTC. This chain joins TRBV7-2 and TRBJ2-7; D is unclear. Trimming stripped 1 base from V and 1 base from J, with 8 bases between. Germline CDR1 and CDR2: SGHTA and FQGNSA. The CDR3 loop spans 14 amino acids.

This clonotype was counted at least ten times. This chain connects TRBV30 to TRBJ2-5; D may be TRBD1 or TRBD2 (6 bases each). The CDR3 is 12 amino acids. Deletions cut 4 bases from V and 4 bases from J, with 10 bases between. The germline CDR1 and CDR2 sequences are GTSNPN and SVGIG (reference sequence). The CDR3 sequence: CAWTGAGETQYF. The CDR3 nucleotides are TGTGCCTGGACGGGGGCAGGAGAGACCCAGTACTTC.

Ten or more counts support this clonotype. The chain is built from TRBV20-1 and TRBJ2-7, with D perhaps matching TRBD1 (5 bases). Between the trimmed V and J ends, which lost 3 bases and 3 bases, there was a span of 9 bases. The length of the CDR3 is 12 residues. Germline values: CDR1 DFQATT, CDR2 SNEGSKA (reference sequence). In DNA, the CDR3 is TGCAGTGCTAGCCAGGGTGACTACGAGCAGTACTTC. It translates to CSASQGDYEQYF.

This clonotype was observed many times. The chain combines TRBV7-2 with TRBJ2-7; the D gene could be TRBD1 or TRBD2 (5 bases each). V dropped 5 bases and J dropped 3 bases, with 11 bases sitting between them. Looked up from germline, CDR1 is SGHTA and CDR2 is FQGNSA. The CDR3 is made up of 13 amino acids. The DNA of the CDR3 is TGTGCCAGCAGCCCGGGACCGAACTACGAGCAGTACTTC. This codes for CASSPGPNYEQYF.

This clonotype has more than one count but fewer than ten. The V call is TRBV12-3 or TRBV12-4, the J call TRBJ1-2; D call uncertain. The CDR3 loop spans 15 amino acids. Trimming cost V 3 bases and J 1 base, with 12 bases left between them. The CDR3 here is CASSFFADLNYGYTF. The CDR3 coding sequence is TGTGCCAGCAGTTTCTTTGCAGACCTTAACTATGGCTACACCTTC.

V is TRBV5-5 and J is TRBJ1-3; D is unresolved. Trimming stripped 4 bases from V and 4 bases from J, with 18 bases between. CDR3 size: 16 residues. Germline-derived CDR1 and CDR2 are SGHKS and YYEKEE (reference sequence). This chain's CDR3 is CASSPREGQGGNTIYF. CDR3 nucleotides: TGTGCCAGCAGCCCCCGCGAAGGTCAAGGCGGAAACACCATATATTTT.

This clonotype has just a few counts. The rearrangement links TRBV20-1 to TRBJ2-7, with 7 bases that match TRBD2. The J segment lost 3 bases and the V segment lost 5 bases, leaving 13 bases of the junction unmatched. Germline CDR1 is DFQATT and CDR2 is SNEGSKA (reference sequence). There are 15 residues in the CDR3. The CDR3 spells CSAPPAVTSYYEQYF. The CDR3 region has the DNA TGCAGTGCTCCCCCTGCTGTGACTAGCTACTACGAGCAGTACTTC.

In its sample, this clonotype was seen many times. CDR3 bases: TGCAGCGTTGAGGGACCCACCGGGGAGCTGTTTTTT. This gives the protein CSVEGPTGELFF. The V and J genes are TRBV29-1 and TRBJ2-2; either TRBD1 or TRBD2 may supply D (5 bases each). Trimming took off 3 bases at V and 4 bases at J, with 6 bases between the two ends. The CDR3 runs 12 residues. From germline, CDR1 is SQVTM and CDR2 ANQGSEA.

There are many counts of this clonotype. The chain is built from TRBV20-1 and TRBJ2-7, with 9 positions matching TRBD2. The V gene's germline CDR1 is DFQATT and CDR2 SNEGSKA (reference sequence). The CDR3 consists of 16 residues. The J segment lost 1 base and the V segment lost 3 bases, leaving 10 bases of the junction unmatched. DNA of the CDR3: TGCAGTGCTAGCATCCCAACTAGCGGGTCATCCTACGAGCAGTACTTC. Its translation: CSASIPTSGSSYEQYF.

This clonotype was counted at least ten times. The chain is built from TRBV7-9 and TRBJ1-2; no reliable D call. Trimming cost V 0 bases and J 6 bases, with 11 bases left between them. Germline V gives CDR1 SEHNR, CDR2 FQNEAQ (reference sequence). The CDR3 extends over 14 amino acids. CDR3 in amino acids: CASSLAGSGNGYTF. CDR3 DNA: TGTGCCAGCAGCTTAGCGGGTTCCGGGAATGGCTACACCTTC.

This clonotype was observed many times. The chain uses TRBV7-2 and TRBJ2-7; 7 positions agree with TRBD1. The CDR3 covers 14 residues. V dropped 6 bases and J dropped 0; count of bases not matched to a gene: 5. The germline CDR1 and CDR2 sequences are SGHTA and FQGNSA. CDR3 residues: CASRSHRGSYEQYF. In DNA, the CDR3 is TGTGCCAGCAGATCTCACAGGGGCTCCTACGAGCAGTACTTC.

At least ten counts were recorded for this clonotype. The chain has TRBV6-2 or TRBV6-3 and TRBJ2-7; D uncertain. Germline-derived CDR1 and CDR2 are MNHEY and SVGEGT. The CDR3 is 13 residues long. Trimming pared 7 bases from V and 2 bases from J, leaving 12 bases between. The CDR3 DNA sequence: TGTGCCAGCACCCACACAGAGCCCTACGAGCAGTACTTC. Protein product: CASTHTEPYEQYF.

This clonotype showed up many times. The chain couples TRBV6-5 to TRBJ1-2; TRBD1 aligns across 9 bases. This CDR3 comprises 16 residues. Germline V gives CDR1 MNHEY, CDR2 SVGAGI. V lost 2 bases to trimming and J lost 8 bases; unmatched junction nucleotides: 12. The chain's CDR3 is CASSYAPPQGAGGYTF. The DNA for the CDR3 is TGTGCCAGCAGTTACGCCCCCCCACAGGGGGCTGGAGGCTACACCTTC.

The chain couples TRBV2 to TRBJ2-7; maybe TRBD1 (6 bases). V was shortened by 8 bases and J by 2 bases, with 16 bases between the two germline ends. The germline gives CDR1 SNHLY, CDR2 FYNNEI. CDR3 length: 14 residues. CDR3 protein: CASVPGHRTYEQYF. The CDR3 bases are TGTGCCAGCGTTCCGGGACATCGAACCTACGAGCAGTACTTC.